This TCR beta chain is drawn from a study of shared clonotypes between healthy human individuals. As handled by the study authors: Filtering differed, since immunoSEQ gave only junction sequences and no quality scores. Measured with immunoSEQ multiplex PCR; TCRdb has only the in-frame clones, and not every one. That table supplies the V and J calls and clone size; D and trimming were determined from the DNA. The sample contains hundreds of thousands of clones, 97% of which appear only once. In this sample, this clone turned up once. Its antigen is still unknown. In germline, CDR1 is SNHLY, CDR2 FYNNEI. The ends lost 6 bases at V and 4 bases at J; junction bases unmatched: 6. The CDR3 has 14 amino acids. Study-wide points: Measured sharing among donors was expected to vary with sequencing depth. Non-shared clonotypes were found to have lower generation probabilities than the clonotypes that were shared by all four of the sorted-subset donors. The sampled material consisted only of blood, and tissue repertoires are likely to differ.

The genes are TRBV2 and TRBJ2-5; 9 nucleotides match TRBD1. This TCR derives from a woman aged 25-40 years in good health. Sequenced material: naive CD4+ T cells sorted from blood. Subset noted: CD45RA+ positively selected. The CDR3 nucleotides are TGTGCCAGCAGCCTAGGGACAGGGAGAGAGACCCAGTACTTC. The encoded protein is CASSLGTGRETQYF.